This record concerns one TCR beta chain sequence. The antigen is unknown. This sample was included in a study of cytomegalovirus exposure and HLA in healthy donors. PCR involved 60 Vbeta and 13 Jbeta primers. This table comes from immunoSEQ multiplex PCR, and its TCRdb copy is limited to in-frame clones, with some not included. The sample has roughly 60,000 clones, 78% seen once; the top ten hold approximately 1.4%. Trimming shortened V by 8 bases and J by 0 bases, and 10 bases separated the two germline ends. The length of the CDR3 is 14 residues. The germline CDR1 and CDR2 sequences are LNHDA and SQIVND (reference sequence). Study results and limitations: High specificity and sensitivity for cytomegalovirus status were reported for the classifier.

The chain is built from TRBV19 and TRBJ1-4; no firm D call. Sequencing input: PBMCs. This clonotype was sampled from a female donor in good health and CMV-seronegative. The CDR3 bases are TGTGCCAGTTCCCCCGTCTCAACTAATGAAAAACTGTTTTTT. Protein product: CASSPVSTNEKLFF.